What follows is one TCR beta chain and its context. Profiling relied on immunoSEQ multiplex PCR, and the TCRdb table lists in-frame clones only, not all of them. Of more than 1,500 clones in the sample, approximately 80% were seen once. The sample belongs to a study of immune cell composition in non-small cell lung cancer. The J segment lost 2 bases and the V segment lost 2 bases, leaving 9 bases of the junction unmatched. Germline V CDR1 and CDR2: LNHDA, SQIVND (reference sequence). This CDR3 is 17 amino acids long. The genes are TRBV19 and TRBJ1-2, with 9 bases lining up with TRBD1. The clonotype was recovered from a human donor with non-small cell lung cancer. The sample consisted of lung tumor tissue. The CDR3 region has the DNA TGTGCCAGTAGTATACTTGGATCTGGACAGGGGAACTATGGCTACACCTTC. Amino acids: CASSILGSGQGNYGYTF.